A selection of T cell receptor beta chains follows, all from one sample in a study of blood T cell repertoires in COVID-19. The assay was immunoSEQ multiplex PCR, and TCRdb's table has in-frame clones only and misses some. The sample holds some 180,000 clones; approximately 91% are singletons and the top ten take approximately 5%. Sequencing was carried out using peripheral blood. Receptors were obtained from a man in his late teens or twenties with COVID-19, enrolled during active disease. Each CDR3 is given with its conserved first and last residue. Each record gives: J gene, V gene, CDR3 length, CDR3 protein.

J gene: TRBJ1-1
V gene: TRBV2
CDR3 length: 16
CDR3 protein: CASKGRFDVLNTEAFF

J gene: TRBJ2-1
V gene: TRBV5-6
CDR3 length: 16
CDR3 protein: CASGFQTGSSYNEQFF

J gene: TRBJ1-2
V gene: TRBV6-5
CDR3 length: 15
CDR3 protein: CASSYSGAAISGYTF

J gene: TRBJ2-1
V gene: TRBV10-3
CDR3 length: 14
CDR3 protein: CATRTSGSNNEQFF

J gene: TRBJ1-1
V gene: TRBV6-2/TRBV6-3
CDR3 length: 15
CDR3 protein: CASSYLLDRNTEAFF

J gene: TRBJ2-7
V gene: TRBV28
CDR3 length: 11
CDR3 protein: CASSTTYEQYF

J gene: TRBJ2-3
V gene: TRBV7-9
CDR3 length: 16
CDR3 protein: CASSQDLGSRGDTQYF

J gene: TRBJ2-1
V gene: TRBV5-4
CDR3 length: 14
CDR3 protein: CASSLGLSYNEQFF

J gene: TRBJ1-1
V gene: TRBV25-1
CDR3 length: 15
CDR3 protein: CASSEYGGLNTEAFF

J gene: TRBJ2-2
V gene: TRBV4-3
CDR3 length: 13
CDR3 protein: CASSQADTGELFF

J gene: TRBJ2-7
V gene: TRBV27
CDR3 length: 17
CDR3 protein: CAPKTSRATGDAYEQYF

J gene: TRBJ2-1
V gene: TRBV15
CDR3 length: 15
CDR3 protein: CATSRDRVIYNEQFF

J gene: TRBJ1-2
V gene: TRBV10-3
CDR3 length: 12
CDR3 protein: CAISGGHDGYTF

J gene: TRBJ2-1
V gene: TRBV7-9
CDR3 length: 12
CDR3 protein: CASSSSGNEQFF

J gene: TRBJ2-7
V gene: TRBV6-2/TRBV6-3
CDR3 length: 13
CDR3 protein: CASSYHPGVKEYF

J gene: TRBJ2-2
V gene: TRBV10-1
CDR3 length: 16
CDR3 protein: CASSESWGGPLGELFF

J gene: TRBJ1-6
V gene: TRBV27
CDR3 length: 18
CDR3 protein: CASSLFSPGLNYNSPLHF

J gene: TRBJ2-1
V gene: TRBV4-3
CDR3 length: 13
CDR3 protein: CASSPGLYNEQFF

J gene: TRBJ1-5
V gene: TRBV10-2
CDR3 length: 13
CDR3 protein: CASSDGDNQPQHF

J gene: TRBJ2-2
V gene: TRBV7-9
CDR3 length: 15
CDR3 protein: CASSSHTGNTGELFF

J gene: TRBJ2-1
V gene: TRBV5-1
CDR3 length: 16
CDR3 protein: CASSPGLGREQDEQFF

J gene: TRBJ1-2
V gene: TRBV14
CDR3 length: 19
CDR3 protein: CASSQEGSRGTGASKGYTF

J gene: TRBJ1-2
V gene: TRBV15
CDR3 length: 15
CDR3 protein: CATSELRQGLYGYTF

J gene: TRBJ2-2
V gene: TRBV4-1
CDR3 length: 18
CDR3 protein: CASSQDLAGPANTGELFF

J gene: TRBJ2-1
V gene: TRBV29-1
CDR3 length: 17
CDR3 protein: CSVEGVVAGVTYNEQFF

J gene: TRBJ2-1
V gene: TRBV9
CDR3 length: 16
CDR3 protein: CASSASLTRSYNEQFF

J gene: TRBJ1-1
V gene: TRBV28
CDR3 length: 13
CDR3 protein: CATDVSGRTEAFF

J gene: TRBJ1-2
V gene: TRBV29-1
CDR3 length: 16
CDR3 protein: CSVDSVGQIPLDGYTF

J gene: TRBJ2-1
V gene: TRBV5-4
CDR3 length: 20
CDR3 protein: CASSLRLTGTGLRPYNEQFF

J gene: TRBJ2-7
V gene: TRBV19
CDR3 length: 13
CDR3 protein: CASSIELRGEQYF

J gene: TRBJ1-5
V gene: TRBV28
CDR3 length: 17
CDR3 protein: CASRSARQGASNQPQHF

J gene: TRBJ2-1
V gene: TRBV7-2
CDR3 length: 15
CDR3 protein: CASASGLAGYNEQFF

J gene: TRBJ1-1
V gene: TRBV2
CDR3 length: 13
CDR3 protein: CASPGEGNTEAFF

J gene: TRBJ2-5
V gene: TRBV2
CDR3 length: 13
CDR3 protein: CASRAGGRETQYF

J gene: TRBJ1-2
V gene: TRBV4-2
CDR3 length: 15
CDR3 protein: CASSLPDITNYGYTF

J gene: TRBJ2-1
V gene: TRBV11-3
CDR3 length: 15
CDR3 protein: CASSLDGKVYNEQFF

J gene: TRBJ2-3
V gene: TRBV5-4
CDR3 length: 14
CDR3 protein: CASSFVQGRDTQYF